This section outlines one T cell receptor beta chain sequence together with its context. This specimen comes from a study of OX40 agonist ivuxolimab in advanced cancers. The CDR3 consists of 15 residues. CDR1 is MDHEN, CDR2 SYDVKM, per germline. This table comes from immunoSEQ multiplex PCR, and its TCRdb copy is limited to in-frame clones, with some not included. Of tens of thousands of clones in the sample, more than 65% are singletons; the top ten hold about 2.4%. The specimen was CD4+ or CD8+ T cells sorted from blood, collected in a trial of the OX40 agonist ivuxolimab. This TCR was recovered from an adult with an advanced solid tumor such as melanoma, head and neck, liver or kidney cancer. The chain uses TRBV28 and TRBJ2-5, with D possibly matching TRBD2 (6 bases). The J call is doubtful: the DNA matches TRBJ2-7 better. CDR3 residues: CASSSPTGGGYEQYF. CDR3 DNA: TGTGCCAGCAGTTCCCCAACTGGGGGAGGATACGAGCAGTACTTC.